This record concerns one T cell receptor beta chain sequence. The antigen is not known. This CDR3 comprises 14 residues. CDR1 and CDR2 (germline): SGHRS, YFSETQ. This specimen comes from a study of T cells expressing NK-cell markers. Study-level information: From sorted CD3+CD56+NKG2C+, CD3+CD56+NKG2C- and CD3+CD56-NKG2C+ T cells came the TCR beta repertoires.

Findings and limits, study-wide: A handful of donors showed these clonotypes also leading the CD3+CD56-NKG2C+ fraction. NKG2C+ dominant clonotypes from 6 or 7 donors made up about 1.0-7.5% of CD8+ T cells.

The cDNA for TCR beta came from 5'RACE template switching with UMIs. TCRdb reworked the 5' RACE reads into one entry per CDR3 protein, no DNA. The table for this sample gives under 500,000 distinct CDR3 sequences. This chain links TRBV5-1 with TRBJ2-1; TCRdb names TRBD2, which stays unverified in the absence of DNA. This clonotype originated in a woman between 18 and 70 years old in good health. Sequences were obtained from blood T cells: a sorted CD56 or NKG2C T cell subset, CD4+ or CD8+ T cells, or bulk PBMC T cells (not recorded which). The CDR3 region is CASVEGNNYNEQFF. Combining the CDR3 with reference TRBV5-1 and TRBJ2-1 gives the whole variable domain KAGVTQTPRYLIKTRGQQVTLSCSPISGHRSVSWYQQTPGQGLQFLFEYFSETQRNKGNFPGRFSGRQFSNSRSEMNVSTLELGDSALYLCASVEGNNYNEQFFGPGTRLTVL.